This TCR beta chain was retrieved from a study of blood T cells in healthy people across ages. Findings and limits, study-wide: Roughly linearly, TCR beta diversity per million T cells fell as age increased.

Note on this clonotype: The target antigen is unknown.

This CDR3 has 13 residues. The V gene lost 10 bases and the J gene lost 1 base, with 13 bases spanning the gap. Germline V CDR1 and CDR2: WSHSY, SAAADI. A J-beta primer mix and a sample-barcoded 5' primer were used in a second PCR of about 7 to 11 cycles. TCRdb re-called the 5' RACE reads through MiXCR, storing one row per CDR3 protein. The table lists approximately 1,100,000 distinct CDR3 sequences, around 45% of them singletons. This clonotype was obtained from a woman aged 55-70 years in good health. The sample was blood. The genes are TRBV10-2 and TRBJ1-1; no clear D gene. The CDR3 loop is CATKAQANTEAFF. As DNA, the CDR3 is TGCGCCACTAAAGCACAAGCGAACACTGAAGCTTTCTTT.